This T cell receptor (beta chain) was obtained from a study of shared clonotypes between healthy human individuals. Within Nashville, Tennessee resided all donors, each a Caucasian adult. Study-level findings and limits: The study found approximately 5% of naive CD4 clonotypes shared across several donors. Against clonotypes common to all four donors, non-shared ones had lower generation probabilities.

This CDR3 is 20 amino acids long. From germline, CDR1 is SSHAT and CDR2 FNYEAQ (reference sequence). Points on this clone: Its specificity is not known. The junction departs from germline at one end; a sequencing error may be responsible.

Assay execution took place at the deep level. The method was immunoSEQ multiplex PCR; TCRdb's version includes in-frame clones alone and lacks a portion of them. This table holds some 1.4 million clones, around 97% found once. This receptor was identified in a man aged 25 to 40 in good health. This chain uses TRBV7-7 with TRBJ2-1; maybe TRBD2 (6 bases). Sequenced material: naive CD4+ T cells sorted from blood. Subset described: CD45RA+ positively selected. This CDR3 reads CASSLFPPRLEGRSINEQFF. The CDR3, as DNA: TGTGCTAGCAGCTTGTTCCCCCCACGGTTGGAGGGCCGGTCTATCAATGAGCAGTTCTTC.